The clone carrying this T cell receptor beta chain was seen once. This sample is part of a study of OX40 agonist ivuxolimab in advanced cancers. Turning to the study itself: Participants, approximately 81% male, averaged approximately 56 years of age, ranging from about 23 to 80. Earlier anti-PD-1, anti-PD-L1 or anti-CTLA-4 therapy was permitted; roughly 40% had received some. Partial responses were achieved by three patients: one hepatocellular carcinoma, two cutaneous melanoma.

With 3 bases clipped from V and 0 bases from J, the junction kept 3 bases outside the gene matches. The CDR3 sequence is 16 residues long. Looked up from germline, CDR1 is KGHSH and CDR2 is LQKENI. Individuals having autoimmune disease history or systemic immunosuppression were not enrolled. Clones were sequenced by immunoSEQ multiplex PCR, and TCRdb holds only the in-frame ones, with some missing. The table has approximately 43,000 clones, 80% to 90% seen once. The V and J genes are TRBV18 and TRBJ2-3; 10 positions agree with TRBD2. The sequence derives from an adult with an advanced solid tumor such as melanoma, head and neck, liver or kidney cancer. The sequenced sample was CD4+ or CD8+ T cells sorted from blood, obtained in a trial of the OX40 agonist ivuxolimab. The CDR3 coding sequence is TGTGCCAGCTCACCTAGCGGGGGGTCGAGCACAGATACGCAGTATTTT. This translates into CASSPSGGSSTDTQYF.